The next 8 T cell receptor beta chains were all read from a single sample in a study of preoperative IRX-2 immunotherapy in early breast cancer. Described treatment: preoperative locoregional IRX-2 cytokine immunotherapy. The data were produced by immunoSEQ multiplex PCR, yet TCRdb's version contains in-frame clones alone and is incomplete. The table records approximately 96,000 clones, 86% of them present only once. The source was tumor tissue, collected after IRX-2 immunotherapy. Receptors were obtained from a human donor with breast cancer.

V is TRBV5-1 and J is TRBJ2-3, with 7 nucleotides matching TRBD2. Trimming took 3 bases from V and 6 from J; bases not matched to a gene: 10. The V gene's germline CDR1 is SGHRS and CDR2 YFSETQ. This CDR3 is 15 amino acids long. Written as DNA, the CDR3 is TGCGCCAGCAGCTCGGATAGCGGGCCCTTTGATACGCAGTATTTT. Amino acids: CASSSDSGPFDTQYF.

The chain employs TRBV6-8 and TRBJ2-7; unclear D gene. Trimming removed 5 bases from V and 5 bases from J, with 16 bases in between. The germline CDR1 and CDR2 sequences are MNHGY and SAAAGT. The CDR3 loop spans 14 amino acids. CDR3 coding DNA: TGTGCCAGCAGTGCAGGACCCTCTAACGACGAGCAGTACTTC. As protein: CASSAGPSNDEQYF.

This clone was seen a few times. The V gene is TRBV11-3, the J gene TRBJ1-5; 8 bases line up with TRBD1. The ends lost 4 bases at V and 4 bases at J; junction bases unmatched: 3. Germline-derived CDR1 and CDR2 are SGHNT and YENEEA. CDR3 size: 14 residues. The CDR3 here is CASSSGQGNQPQHF. The CDR3 DNA reads TGTGCCAGCAGCTCCGGACAGGGAAATCAGCCCCAGCATTTT.

V gene TRBV6-8 combines with J gene TRBJ1-5; TRBD1 is a possible D gene (6 bases). The germline CDR1 and CDR2 sequences are MNHGY and SAAAGT. The CDR3 has 14 residues. Trimming removed 10 bases at V and 9 bases at J, with 22 bases between. CDR3 residues: CATQQTGGGAPQHF. The CDR3 DNA reads as TGTGCCACTCAACAGACAGGCGGGGGGGCGCCCCAGCATTTT.

This clone was observed once. The chain joins TRBV7-5 to TRBJ1-1. TRBV7-5 is labeled a pseudogene. The CDR3 sequence is 14 residues long. The DNA for the CDR3 is TGTGCCAGCAGCTTTTGGGGGGAAGGTGGTGAAGCTTTCTTT. Its translation is CASSFWGEGGEAFF.

J is TRBJ2-7 and V is TRBV28; no clear D gene. CDR1 and CDR2 from the germline V gene are MDHEN and SYDVKM. The CDR3 has 16 amino acids. V lost 4 bases and J 3 bases, leaving 19 bases between the germline ends. The CDR3 bases are TGTGCCAGCAGTTCCCCGCTACGATCGGGTTTCTACGAGCAGTACTTC. Its translation is CASSSPLRSGFYEQYF.

The gene calls are TRBV11-3 and TRBJ2-1; a weak D match, TRBD1 (5 bases). Germline-derived CDR1 and CDR2 are SGHNT and YENEEA. This CDR3 comprises 16 residues. The V end was cut by 6 bases, the J end by 2 bases, with 17 bases between. The CDR3 region is CASSPALSGTYNEQFF. The CDR3 DNA reads TGTGCCAGCAGTCCAGCTCTGTCAGGGACCTACAATGAGCAGTTCTTC.

The chain carries TRBV18 and TRBJ2-3, with 7 bases matching TRBD2. There are 14 residues in the CDR3. From germline, CDR1 is KGHSH and CDR2 LQKENI. V shed 2 bases, J shed 6 bases, and the junction held 5 bases outside the gene matches. The CDR3 DNA reads as TGTGCCAGCTCACCAGGGACTAAGGAGGATACGCAGTATTTT. Amino acid sequence: CASSPGTKEDTQYF.